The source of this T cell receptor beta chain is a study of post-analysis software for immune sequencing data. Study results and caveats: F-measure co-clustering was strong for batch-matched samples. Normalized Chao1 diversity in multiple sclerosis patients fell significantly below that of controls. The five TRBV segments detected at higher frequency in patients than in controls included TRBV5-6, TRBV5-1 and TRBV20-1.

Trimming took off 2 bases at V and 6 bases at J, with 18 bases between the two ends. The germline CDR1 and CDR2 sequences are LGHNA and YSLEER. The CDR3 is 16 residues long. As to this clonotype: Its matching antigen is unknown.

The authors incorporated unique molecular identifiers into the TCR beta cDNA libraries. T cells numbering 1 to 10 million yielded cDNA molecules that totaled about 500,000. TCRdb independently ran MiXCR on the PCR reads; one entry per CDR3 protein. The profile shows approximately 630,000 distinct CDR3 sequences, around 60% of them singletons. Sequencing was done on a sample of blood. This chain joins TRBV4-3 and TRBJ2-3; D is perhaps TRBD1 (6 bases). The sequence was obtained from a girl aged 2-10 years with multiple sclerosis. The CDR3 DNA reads TGCGCCAGCAGCCAAACGAGAGGGGGTACAACGGATACGCAGTATTTT. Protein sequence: CASSQTRGGTTDTQYF.